These 21 T cell receptor beta chains were sequenced from one sample in a study of tumor-infiltrating lymphocytes in primary liver carcinoma listed by TCRdb under 2017. Without any cell sorting, total RNA and DNA were extracted together from roughly 21-30 mg of bulk tissue using the AllPrep DNA/RNA mini kit. Sequencing was carried out with an Illumina HiSeq 2500. Using a constant-region primer and ProtoScript II reverse transcriptase, TCRbeta-specific cDNA was reverse-transcribed from approximately 0.5 ug total RNA. The TCRbeta libraries were prepared through three rounds of nested multiplex PCR following a slightly modified ARM-PCR procedure. Each of the first two PCR rounds ran for around 10 cycles using multiplex TRBV1-TRBV30 forward primers together with a Cbeta reverse primer. TCRdb trimmed public reads at Q25 via fastp, called clones via MiXCR and kept in-frame beta chains. All rows with the same CDR3 protein become a single entry with the most common DNA and genes. The sample data list 65,000 to 90,000 distinct CDR3 sequences, and roughly 72% of these were observed just once. The ten largest clones capture approximately 20% of the sample.

Sequencing used liver tumor tissue from sampling region 1. This specimen's cell subset or site label, per the study, means: tumor region T1, superior pole. The receptors were sampled from a man in his forties or fifties with primary liver carcinoma and hepatitis B virus infection.

This clonotype has a count of ten or more. The V call is TRBV5-6, the J call TRBJ2-5; D may be TRBD2 (5 bases). V was cut by 0 bases and J by 4 bases, with 10 bases left in between. The germline V gene encodes CDR1 SGHDT and CDR2 YYEEEE. This CDR3 is 14 amino acids long. The CDR3 DNA sequence: TGTGCCAGCAGCTTGGGGCTTCGGGGAGAGACCCAGTACTTC. Translating gives CASSLGLRGETQYF. Full variable domain (outside the CDR3, taken from reference TRBV5-6 and TRBJ2-5): DAGVTQSPTHLIKTRGQQVTLRCSPKSGHDTVSWYQQALGQGPQFIFQYYEEEERQRGNFPDRFSGHQFPNYSSELNVNALLLGDSALYLCASSLGLRGETQYFGPGTRLLVL.

Turning to this clonotype: The CDR3 end shows no conserved phenylalanine or tryptophan, and so a read error is likely. The chain is built from TRBV29-1 and TRBJ2-1, with TRBD2 matching over 10 bases. Germline CDR1 SQVTM, CDR2 ANQGSEA. The CDR3 extends over 15 amino acids. For the CDR3, the DNA is TGCAGCGTCGCCCCTAGCGGGAGTCTCTACAACGAGCAGTTCTTA. Its protein is CSVAPSGSLYNEQFL.

Worth noting for this clonotype: Just one base apart from a much larger clone, this may be a read error. The CDR3 coding sequence is TGTGCCAACAGTGAATGGCTAGCGGGAGAGGAGACCCAGTACTTC. Translating it yields CANSEWLAGEETQYF. The chain is built from TRBV25-1 and TRBJ2-5, with TRBD2 identical over 10 bases. The CDR3 runs 15 residues. Germline V gives CDR1 MGHDK, CDR2 SYGVNS.

This clonotype was seen ten or more times. V is TRBV30 and J is TRBJ1-1; D is undetermined. Trimming removed 0 bases from V and 7 bases from J, with 12 bases in between. The CDR3 runs 13 residues. In germline, CDR1 is GTSNPN, CDR2 SVGIG (reference sequence). CDR3 nucleotides: TGTGCCTGGAGTGTAAGGGCACGGGATGAAGCTTTCTTT. Amino acid sequence: CAWSVRARDEAFF.

About this clonotype: This likely comes from a read error, as the CDR3 has no conserved phenylalanine or tryptophan at its end. The CDR3: CSVGGRAVETQYI. For the CDR3, the DNA is TGCAGCGTTGGTGGGAGGGCCGTTGAGACCCAGTACATT. The chain combines TRBV29-1 with TRBJ2-5; 7 bases are a match to TRBD2. The CDR3 spans 13 residues. J was trimmed by 5 bases and V by 4 bases; bases with no gene match: 7. Germline V CDR1 and CDR2: SQVTM, ANQGSEA.

The rearrangement joins TRBV10-2 to TRBJ2-5, with 8 bases aligning to TRBD2. The ends lost 4 bases at V and 0 bases at J; junction bases unmatched: 4. Germline CDR1 reads WSHSY; CDR2 reads SAAADI. The CDR3 is 15 amino acids. In DNA form, the CDR3 reads TGCGCCAGCAGTGCTACTAGCGGTGACCAAGAGACCCAGTACTTC. Translated: CASSATSGDQETQYF.

This clonotype was counted a single time. Sequence at one end of the junction differs from germline and may be a read error. The chain carries TRBV12-3 or TRBV12-4 and TRBJ2-2, with D possibly being TRBD2 (6 bases). The CDR3 sequence is 15 residues long. This chain's CDR3 is CASSFDGSGTGEMFF. The DNA for the CDR3 is TGTGCCAGCAGTTTCGACGGGAGTGGCACCGGGGAGATGTTTTTT.

The chain uses TRBV6-2 or TRBV6-3 and TRBJ2-3, with 7 nucleotides matching TRBD2. Trimming at V came to 4 bases and at J to 2 bases, leaving 9 bases not matched to a gene. This CDR3 comprises 16 residues. CDR1 is MNHEY and CDR2 is SVGEGT in the germline V gene. CDR3 bases: TGTGCCAGCAGTTGGGGGGGGACTATAAACACAGATACGCAGTATTTT. As protein: CASSWGGTINTDTQYF.

This chain links TRBV7-9 with TRBJ1-1, with D perhaps TRBD1 (5 bases). The V and J ends lost 4 bases and 12 bases respectively, with 24 bases between them. This CDR3 has 15 residues. Germline V CDR1 and CDR2: SEHNR, FQNEAQ (reference sequence). In DNA, the CDR3 is TGTGCCAGCAGCTCATCAGGGTGGGATAACACCGAAACTTTCTTT. Its protein product is CASSSSGWDNTETFF. The full variable domain, completed using reference TRBV7-9 and TRBJ1-1, is DTGVSQNPRHKITKRGQNVTFRCDPISEHNRLYWYRQTLGQGPEFLTYFQNEAQLEKSRLLSDRFSAERPKGSFSTLEIQRTEQGDSAMYLCASSSSGWDNTETFFGQGTRLTVV.

This clonotype was detected ten times or more. This chain joins TRBV6-6 and TRBJ2-3, with TRBD2 identical over 7 bases. The CDR3 loop spans 15 amino acids. From germline, CDR1 is MNHNY and CDR2 SVGAGI (reference sequence). V lost 6 bases, J lost 0 bases, and 6 bases stayed unmatched. CDR3 nucleotide sequence: TGTGCCAGCAGCCACGAGCGGGAAAGCACAGATACGCAGTATTTT. This codes for CASSHERESTDTQYF.

With regard to this clonotype: A read error may account for a junction end that differs from germline. The gene calls are TRBV12-3 or TRBV12-4 and TRBJ2-7; possibly TRBD1 for D (5 bases). This CDR3 comprises 12 residues. CDR3 residues: CTSRSTGYERYF. The CDR3 coding sequence is TGTACCAGCCGATCCACAGGCTACGAGCGGTACTTC.

The CDR3 sequence: CARRETANYGYTF. The CDR3 nucleotides read TGCGCAAGAAGAGAGACAGCTAACTATGGCTACACCTTC. The V and J genes are TRBV4-1 and TRBJ1-2, with D possibly matching TRBD1 (5 bases). Germline V gene data show CDR1 as MGHRA and CDR2 as YSYEKL. The length of the CDR3 is 13 residues.

Details on this clonotype: A junction end diverges from the germline sequence, so it may reflect a read error. This chain uses TRBV2 with TRBJ2-2; weak D call: TRBD2 (10 bases). The CDR3 has 16 residues. Germline CDR1 reads SNHLY; CDR2 reads FYNNEI. The CDR3 region has the DNA TGTGCCAGCAGTGTCTCACTAGCGGGACAGGGCGGGGAGCTGTTTTTC. This sequence encodes CASSVSLAGQGGELFF.

This sequence joins TRBV5-1 and TRBJ2-7; D is unresolved. The V and J ends lost 5 bases and 0 bases respectively, with 9 bases between them. The germline V gene encodes CDR1 SGHRS and CDR2 YFSETQ. The CDR3 spans 13 residues. The CDR3 DNA reads TGCGCCAGCAGACGTGGTGTCTCCTACGAGCAGTACTTC. It is translated as CASRRGVSYEQYF.

With respect to this clonotype: This likely comes from a read error, as the CDR3 has no conserved phenylalanine or tryptophan at its end. The chain recombines TRBV5-1 with TRBJ1-4; tentative D call: TRBD1 (5 bases). The CDR3 sequence is 14 residues long. V was clipped by 4 bases and J by 7 bases, with 14 bases between them. CDR1 and CDR2 from the germline V gene are SGHRS and YFSETQ. The CDR3 here is CASSDIWGGEKLFP. The DNA for the CDR3 is TGCGCCAGCAGCGATATATGGGGCGGTGAAAAACTGTTTCCT.

This clonotype was picked up one time. This may come from a read error, since a much larger clone is one base off. This chain connects TRBV28 to TRBJ1-1, with D hard to call. The germline CDR1 and CDR2 sequences are MDHEN and SYDVKM. The CDR3 length is 14 residues. The V end lost 2 bases, the J end lost 6 bases, and 13 bases lay between the germline ends. The CDR3 here is CASSLGTERAEAFF. In DNA form, the CDR3 reads TGTGCCAGCAGTTTAGGCACGGAGAGGGCTGAAGCTTTCTTT.

As for this clonotype: A junction end diverges from the germline sequence, so it may reflect a read error. This chain joins TRBV29-1 and TRBJ2-5; D is ambiguous. The CDR3 runs to 13 residues. Germline assignment: CDR1 SQVTM and CDR2 ANQGSEA. The DNA of the CDR3 is TGCAGCGTTAGTGGGTGGGCCGCTGAGACCCGGTACTTC. Protein: CSVSGWAAETRYF. The entire variable domain, with the rest obtained from reference TRBV29-1 and TRBJ2-5, is as follows: SAVISQKPSRDICQRGTSLTIQCQVDSQVTMMFWYRQQPGQSLTLIATANQGSEATYESGFVIDKFPISRPNLTFSTLTVSNMSPEDSSIYLCSVSGWAAETRYFGPGTRLLVL.

The rearrangement links TRBV2 to TRBJ2-3, with D unclear. The ends were cut back, 7 bases at V and 2 bases at J, with 10 bases in the middle. The length of the CDR3 is 13 residues. CDR1 is SNHLY, CDR2 FYNNEI, per germline. This CDR3 is CASIDPPTDTQYF. The CDR3 DNA follows: TGTGCCAGCATTGACCCTCCCACAGATACGCAGTATTTT.

This clonotype was observed a few times. A much larger clone differs from this one at a single base, so this may be a read error. The rearrangement links TRBV29-1 to TRBJ2-1; 9 bases agree with TRBD2. The CDR3 runs to 14 residues. Germline V gene lookup returns CDR1 SQVTM and CDR2 ANQGSEA. The CDR3 loop reads CSVPSGVVYSEQFF. CDR3 nucleotides: TGCAGCGTCCCTAGCGGGGTGGTCTACAGTGAGCAGTTCTTC.

This sequence joins TRBV30 and TRBJ2-6; tentatively, D is TRBD2 (5 bases). Between the trimmed V and J ends, which lost 4 bases and 0 bases, there was a span of 13 bases. CDR3 size: 16 residues. Germline assignment: CDR1 GTSNPN and CDR2 SVGIG (reference sequence). The CDR3 sequence is CAWNNSGLSGANVLTF. The CDR3 bases are TGTGCCTGGAATAACAGTGGACTCTCTGGGGCCAACGTCCTGACTTTC.

With regard to this clonotype: This sequence may be a read error, since a much larger clone differs from it by one base. The chain uses TRBV5-6 and TRBJ2-1, with D possibly matching TRBD1 (6 bases). The V and J ends lost 4 bases and 9 bases respectively, with 11 bases between them. This CDR3 has 12 residues. Per germline, CDR1 SGHDT and CDR2 YYEEEE. CDR3 sequence (DNA): TGTGCCAGCAGCATGCTAGGGGGTGAGCAGTTCTTC. Its translation: CASSMLGGEQFF.